A single sample gave rise to the 9 T cell receptor beta chains below, sequenced in a study of blood T cells in healthy people across ages. Using a J-beta primer mix together with a sample-barcoded 5' primer, a second PCR was run for roughly 6 to 11 cycles. MiXCR, run by TCRdb on the 5' RACE reads, gives a single entry per CDR3 protein. The table has about 720,000 distinct CDR3 sequences, 25% seen once. This same sample was also taken into another study, of T cells of mothers and their children.

The sample was blood. Receptors originate from a boy aged 5-17 years in good health.

The chain employs TRBV29-1 and TRBJ2-1, with D maybe TRBD2 (7 bases). Germline V gives CDR1 SQVTM, CDR2 ANQGSEA. CDR3 length: 17 residues. V lost 7 bases and J lost 3, with 25 bases in between. DNA for the CDR3: TGCAGCGCCACTACTGGGGGGGGCCGTACTCACTACAATGAGCAGTTCTTC. Translating it yields CSATTGGGRTHYNEQFF.

The table lists this clonotype with a few counts. The chain links TRBV5-1 to TRBJ2-7; 9 bases match TRBD1. Trimming took 4 bases from V and 4 from J; bases not matched to a gene: 9. This CDR3 has 15 amino acids. Germline V CDR1 and CDR2: SGHRS, YFSETQ. CDR3 region: CASSGGWTGAYEQYF. CDR3 bases: TGCGCCAGCAGCGGCGGATGGACAGGGGCTTACGAGCAGTACTTC.

This chain links TRBV28 with TRBJ2-5; 9 positions agree with TRBD1. The CDR3 has 15 amino acids. Germline V gene lookup returns CDR1 MDHEN and CDR2 SYDVKM. V lost 2 bases and J lost 4; bases outside the gene matches: 5. The CDR3 region is CASSLRPDRGETQYF. Here the CDR3 DNA reads TGTGCCAGCAGTTTACGTCCGGACAGGGGAGAGACCCAGTACTTC.

Only a few counts were recorded for this clonotype. The DNA of the CDR3 is TGCAGTGCTAGTGAACCCAGCGGGGTAGCAGATACGCAGTATTTT. Its translation is CSASEPSGVADTQYF. The V gene is TRBV20-1, the J gene TRBJ2-3; 7 bases match TRBD2. Per the germline V gene, CDR1 is DFQATT and CDR2 is SNEGSKA (reference sequence). V lost 3 bases to trimming and J lost 4 bases; unmatched junction nucleotides: 10. This CDR3 is 15 amino acids long.

The chain employs TRBV7-9 and TRBJ2-1; D is uncertain. CDR3 length: 15 residues. The germline V and J ends were trimmed by 4 bases and 3 bases, with 13 bases remaining between them. Germline V gene data show CDR1 as SEHNR and CDR2 as FQNEAQ (reference sequence). Here the CDR3 DNA reads TGTGCCAGCAGCTCGGGCGACAAACTCTACAATGAGCAGTTCTTC. Protein: CASSSGDKLYNEQFF.

CDR3 coding DNA: TGCAGTGCTAGTCCGGCGGGAGGGGCCTACGAGCAGTACTTC. This codes for CSASPAGGAYEQYF. This chain connects TRBV20-1 to TRBJ2-5; 9 bases agree with TRBD2. The J call is in doubt because the DNA end fits TRBJ2-7 better. This CDR3 is built from 14 residues. Germline V CDR1 and CDR2: DFQATT, SNEGSKA (reference sequence).

This clonotype was counted a few times. J is TRBJ2-7 and V is TRBV6-6; D may be TRBD1 (5 bases). From germline, CDR1 is MNHNY and CDR2 SVGAGI (reference sequence). The CDR3 loop spans 16 amino acids. Trimming took 4 bases from V and 7 from J, leaving 23 bases between them. CDR3 nucleotide sequence: TGTGCCAGCAGTTCGACTTCGACAGAAGCCCCTAAAGAGCAGTACTTC. Its protein product is CASSSTSTEAPKEQYF.

In this sample, this clonotype turned up many times. This sequence joins TRBV7-3 and TRBJ2-7; 7 bases map to TRBD1. The CDR3 is 14 amino acids. CDR1 and CDR2 from the germline V gene are SGHTA and FQGTGA. V was pared by 6 bases and J by 0 bases, with 5 bases of the junction left unmatched. CDR3 protein: CASSPTGSSYEQYF. The CDR3 coding sequence is TGTGCCAGCAGTCCGACAGGGAGCTCCTACGAGCAGTACTTC.

This clonotype showed up just a few times. The V gene is TRBV7-2, the J gene TRBJ1-6; 9 positions agree with TRBD1. The germline CDR1 and CDR2 sequences are SGHTA and FQGNSA. The CDR3 is 15 amino acids. The J segment lost 7 bases and the V segment lost 4 bases, leaving 5 bases of the junction unmatched. For the CDR3, the DNA is TGTGCCAGCAGCTCGGGACAGGGTAACAATTCACCCCTCCACTTT. This translates into CASSSGQGNNSPLHF.